A few counts support the clone carrying this T cell receptor beta chain. The antigen remains undetermined. At the DNA level, this CDR3 is encoded by other sequences in the same sample as well. The CDR3 totals 13 residues. Germline CDR1 is MDHEN and CDR2 is SYDVKM. Between the trimmed V and J ends, which lost 5 bases and 0 bases, there was a span of 7 bases. In each case, RNA was isolated and then reverse transcribed into cDNA as the sequencing template. This table comes from immunoSEQ multiplex PCR, and its TCRdb copy is limited to in-frame clones, with some not included. The data show over 85,000 clones, with over 40% seen just once and 0.79% held by the top ten. The sample comes from a study of CD8+ T cells in alopecia areata. Study in general: After 6 to 18 months of tofacitinib, follow-up continued 6 months off drug. The study, taken as a whole, reports: Normal scalp had lower clonality than lesional scalp, with alopecia totalis/universalis lesions showing this most strongly.

The chain couples TRBV28 to TRBJ1-1; D call uncertain. Sequenced input: CD4+ T cells sorted from blood. The receptor was isolated from a human donor with alopecia areata. The CDR3 spells CASSLPLNTEAFF. The CDR3 bases are TGTGCCAGCAGTCTGCCACTGAACACTGAAGCTTTCTTT.